The sequence of this T cell receptor beta chain was determined in a study of blood T cell repertoires in COVID-19. Overall study context: From T cells, B-cell-depleted T cells, or PBMCs came the material, which was cDNA or gDNA.

Source study methods: Estimation of nucleated cell counts was performed using reference gene primer amplification. Sequenced by immunoSEQ multiplex PCR; TCRdb stores in-frame clones only, minus some. D and trimming were read from the DNA, whereas the V and J calls and clone size are those reported in that table. The sample lists 300,000 or so clones, roughly 90% occurring once. The ends were cut back, 1 base at V and 5 bases at J, with 11 bases in the middle. The CDR3 runs 14 residues. Germline CDR1 reads MNHEY; CDR2 reads SMNVEV (reference sequence). The J gene is TRBJ1-1, the V gene TRBV27; no clear D gene. Sequencing used peripheral blood. This TCR came from a man between 18 and 35 years old who had recovered from COVID-19. The CDR3 sequence: CASSLYRRGTEAFF. DNA for the CDR3: TGTGCCAGCAGTTTATACCGGCGAGGGACTGAAGCTTTCTTT.